These T cell receptor beta chains were read from a single sample in a study of blood T cell repertoires in COVID-19. The data were produced by immunoSEQ multiplex PCR, yet TCRdb's version contains in-frame clones alone and is incomplete. This table has 25,000 to 30,000 clones, just under 95% appearing once. The specimen was peripheral blood. These receptor sequences come from a human donor with active COVID-19. The donor label of this sample is uncertain. The CDR3 runs from the conserved cysteine through the conserved F or W. The D gene is left open where the match is weak. Not every row has a clone size; where given, it reads once, few, many or a size class.

CDR3aa	CDR3nt	abundance	v_gene	j_gene	d_gene
CASSIDHGIDTQYF	TGTGCCAGTAGTATAGATCACGGTATTGATACGCAGTATTTT	once	TRBV19	TRBJ2-3	-
CASSMRGGSYNSPLHF	TGTGCCAGTAGTATGAGGGGGGGCTCCTATAATTCACCCCTCCACTTT	-	TRBV19	TRBJ1-6	-
CASSLGQGPYNEQFF	TGCGCCAGCAGCCTGGGGCAGGGGCCCTACAATGAGCAGTTCTTC	-	TRBV4-3	TRBJ2-1	-
CASSVAFAYIGGELFF	TGTGCCAGCAGCGTAGCTTTTGCTTACATTGGCGGGGAGCTGTTTTTT	-	TRBV9	TRBJ2-2	-
CASSEWDGGMPYNEQFF	TGTGCCAGCAGTGAATGGGATGGAGGGATGCCCTACAATGAGCAGTTCTTC	-	TRBV6-1	TRBJ2-1	-
CASSPQGDYSNQPQHF	TGTGCCAGCTCACCACAGGGAGACTATAGCAATCAGCCCCAGCATTTT	-	TRBV18	TRBJ1-5	-
CASTRQGDQPQHF	TGTGCCAGCACGAGGCAGGGGGATCAGCCCCAGCATTTT	-	TRBV6-5	TRBJ1-5	TRBD1
CATSDSSAAQPNQPQHF	TGTGCCACCAGTGATTCGTCGGCCGCACAGCCGAATCAGCCCCAGCATTTT	-	TRBV24-1	TRBJ1-5	-
CSVVVTGEATNYGYTF	TGCAGCGTTGTGGTGACAGGGGAGGCAACTAACTATGGCTACACCTTC	-	TRBV29-1	TRBJ1-2	TRBD1
CASQTRAGELFF	TGTGCCAGCCAAACTCGGGCCGGGGAGCTGTTTTTT	-	TRBV12-3/TRBV12-4	TRBJ2-2	-
CASSPWTSQVPGELFF	TGTGCCAGCAGCCCTTGGACTAGTCAGGTCCCCGGGGAGCTGTTTTTT	once	TRBV5-5	TRBJ2-2	TRBD2
CASSPSPGIVPYEQYF	TGTGCCAGCAGCCCTAGCCCGGGTATAGTACCCTACGAGCAGTACTTC	-	TRBV7-8	TRBJ2-7	-
CASSMDGSGRSSYNEQFF	TGTGCCAGTAGTATGGACGGTAGCGGGCGCAGCTCCTACAATGAGCAGTTCTTC	-	TRBV19	TRBJ2-1	TRBD2
CASSVSGTRDNEQFF	TGTGCCAGCAGCGTCTCAGGGACTAGGGACAATGAGCAGTTCTTC	-	TRBV9	TRBJ2-1	TRBD2
CASSEALQYSYEQYF	TGTGCCAGCAGCGAGGCGCTCCAATACTCCTACGAGCAGTACTTC	-	TRBV6-5	TRBJ2-7	-
CASSMVQGAGEQYF	TGTGCCAGTAGTATGGTACAGGGGGCGGGTGAGCAGTACTTC	-	TRBV19	TRBJ2-7	TRBD1
CASSSEVSYNEQFF	TGCGCCAGCAGCTCGGAGGTCTCCTACAATGAGCAGTTCTTC	-	TRBV5-1	TRBJ2-1	-
CASSFLDRDYEQYF	TGTGCCAGCAGCTTTCTCGACAGGGACTACGAGCAGTACTTC	-	TRBV7-8	TRBJ2-7	TRBD1
CASFLGQDQETQYF	TGTGCCAGCTTCCTTGGACAGGATCAAGAGACCCAGTACTTC	once	TRBV2	TRBJ2-5	TRBD1
CASSHDLGQGGETQYF	TGCGCCAGCAGCCACGACCTGGGACAGGGGGGGGAGACCCAGTACTTC	-	TRBV4-3	TRBJ2-5	TRBD1
CAISDSVNEQFF	TGTGCCATCAGCGACAGTGTGAATGAGCAGTTCTTC	-	TRBV10-3	TRBJ2-1	-
CASSGGLTTGELFF	TGTGCCAGTAGCGGAGGACTCACCACCGGGGAGCTGTTTTTT	-	TRBV19	TRBJ2-2	-
CASRLAGGNTGELFF	TGCGCCAGCAGACTAGCGGGAGGGAACACCGGGGAGCTGTTTTTT	-	TRBV10-2	TRBJ2-2	TRBD2
CASKEGTGVDYEQYF	TGTGCCAGCAAAGAAGGGACAGGGGTCGACTACGAGCAGTACTTC	-	TRBV6-6	TRBJ2-7	TRBD1
CASSRSGGAPGLSTDTQYF	TGCGCCAGCAGCCGTAGCGGGGGGGCCCCGGGCTTAAGCACAGATACGCAGTATTTT	-	TRBV4-3	TRBJ2-3	TRBD2
CASSWGSTGHYEQYF	TGCGCCAGCAGCTGGGGGTCGACAGGACACTACGAGCAGTACTTC	few	TRBV5-1	TRBJ2-7	-
CASRPPGALETQYF	TGTGCCAGCAGACCCCCAGGGGCCTTGGAGACCCAGTACTTC	-	TRBV2	TRBJ2-5	-
CASSDPRTGRNEQFF	TGTGCCAGCAGTGACCCGCGGACAGGGCGGAATGAGCAGTTCTTC	-	TRBV6-4	TRBJ2-1	TRBD1
CAWKGGAYEQYF	TGTGCCTGGAAAGGCGGTGCCTACGAGCAGTACTTC	-	TRBV30	TRBJ2-7	-
CASSPFRGKGQYF	TGTGCCAGCAGCCCTTTCCGGGGGAAAGGGCAGTACTTC	-	TRBV7-2	TRBJ2-7	-
CATSDSGYQPQHF	TGTGCCACCAGTGATTCGGGGTATCAGCCCCAGCATTTT	-	TRBV24-1	TRBJ1-5	-
CASSPRTSSSTDTQYF	TGTGCCAGCAGCCCTCGGACTAGTTCTAGCACAGATACGCAGTATTTT	-	TRBV7-9	TRBJ2-3	TRBD2
CASSFPGQGTSNQPQHF	TGTGCCAGCAGCTTCCCGGGACAGGGGACGAGCAATCAGCCCCAGCATTTT	-	TRBV7-2	TRBJ1-5	TRBD1
CASSETRGTGELFF	TGTGCCAGCAGTGAAACAAGGGGTACCGGGGAGCTGTTTTTT	-	TRBV6-1	TRBJ2-2	-
CSVTPEVNEQFF	TGCAGCGTTACTCCGGAGGTCAATGAGCAGTTCTTC	-	TRBV29-1	TRBJ2-1	-
CASSPEGTGDRYEQYF	TGTGCCAGCAGCCCCGAGGGGACGGGAGACCGTTACGAGCAGTACTTC	few	TRBV7-2	TRBJ2-7	-
CASSLIAGVSNEQFF	TGCGCCAGCAGCTTAATAGCGGGAGTTAGCAATGAGCAGTTCTTC	-	TRBV5-1	TRBJ2-1	TRBD2
CASSQGLAAKGNEQFF	TGTGCCAGTAGTCAGGGACTAGCGGCGAAGGGGAATGAGCAGTTCTTC	-	TRBV6-6	TRBJ2-1	TRBD2
CASSSTAPVSEQFF	TGTGCCAGCAGTTCAACAGCTCCGGTCAGTGAGCAGTTCTTC	-	TRBV27	TRBJ2-1	-
CASSLDNEQFF	TGTGCCAGCAGCCTCGACAATGAGCAGTTCTTC	once	TRBV5-4	TRBJ2-1	-
CAISRGGEQYF	TGTGCCATCAGCCGCGGTGGGGAGCAGTACTTC	-	TRBV10-3	TRBJ2-7	-
CATATGSKYEQYF	TGTGCCACTGCGACAGGGAGCAAATACGAGCAGTACTTC	-	TRBV6-6	TRBJ2-7	TRBD1
CASSSGGLTTNTEAFF	TGTGCCAGTAGTAGCGGGGGACTTACAACGAACACTGAAGCTTTCTTT	-	TRBV19	TRBJ1-1	-
CASTKDRGSSYNSPLHF	TGTGCCAGCACCAAGGACAGGGGAAGCTCCTATAATTCACCCCTCCACTTT	once	TRBV2	TRBJ1-6	TRBD1
CASSSTRQGNSPLHF	TGCGCCAGCAGCTCAACAAGACAGGGGAATTCACCCCTCCACTTT	-	TRBV5-1	TRBJ1-6	TRBD1
CSADGAEKDYGYTF	TGCAGTGCCGATGGAGCAGAAAAGGACTATGGCTACACCTTC	-	TRBV29-1	TRBJ1-2	-
CASSLALAGGVSYEQYF	TGCGCCAGCAGCTTGGCGCTAGCGGGAGGAGTTTCCTACGAGCAGTACTTC	-	TRBV5-1	TRBJ2-7	TRBD2
CASGRQGAEKLFF	TGTGCCAGCGGGAGACAGGGGGCGGAAAAACTGTTTTTT	-	TRBV12-3/TRBV12-4	TRBJ1-4	TRBD1
CASSRQGSYEQYF	TGTGCCAGCAGTAGACAGGGTTCCTACGAGCAGTACTTC	-	TRBV2	TRBJ2-7	TRBD1
CASSGPGGGYTF	TGTGCCAGCAGCGGACCCGGGGGGGGCTACACCTTC	-	TRBV9	TRBJ1-2	-
CASSPGQGAIYEQYF	TGTGCCAGCAGCCCGGGACAGGGGGCTATATACGAGCAGTACTTC	-	TRBV11-3	TRBJ2-7	TRBD1
CASSWGVQGEQYF	TGTGCCAGCAGTTGGGGGGTCCAAGGGGAGCAGTACTTC	-	TRBV12-3/TRBV12-4	TRBJ2-7	-
CASGTGSMNEKLFF	TGTGCCAGCGGGACAGGGTCGATGAATGAAAAACTGTTTTTT	-	TRBV11-2	TRBJ1-4	TRBD1
CASSKLDRGAEAFF	TGTGCCAGTAGTAAGTTGGACAGGGGCGCTGAAGCTTTCTTT	-	TRBV19	TRBJ1-1	TRBD1
CASSSSGSSTDTQYF	TGCGCCAGCAGCTCGAGCGGGAGTAGCACAGATACGCAGTATTTT	-	TRBV5-1	TRBJ2-3	TRBD2
CAISEEGTGGGYTF	TGTGCCATCAGTGAAGAAGGGACAGGGGGTGGCTACACCTTC	-	TRBV10-3	TRBJ1-2	TRBD1